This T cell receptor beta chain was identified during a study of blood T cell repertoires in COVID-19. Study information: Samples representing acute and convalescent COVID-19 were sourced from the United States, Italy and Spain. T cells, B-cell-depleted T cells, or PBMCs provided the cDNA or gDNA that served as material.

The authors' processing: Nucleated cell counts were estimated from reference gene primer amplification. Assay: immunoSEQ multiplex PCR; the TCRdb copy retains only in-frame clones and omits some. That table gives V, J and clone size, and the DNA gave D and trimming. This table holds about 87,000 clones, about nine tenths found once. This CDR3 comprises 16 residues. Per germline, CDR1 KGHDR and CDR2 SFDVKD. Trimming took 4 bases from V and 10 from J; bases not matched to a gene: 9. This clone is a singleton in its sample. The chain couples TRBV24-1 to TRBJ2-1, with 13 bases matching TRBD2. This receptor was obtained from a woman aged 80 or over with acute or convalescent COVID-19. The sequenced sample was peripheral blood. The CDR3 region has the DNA TGTGCCACCAGTGACTCGCGACTAGCGGGGGGTTGGGAGCAGTTCTTC. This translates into CATSDSRLAGGWEQFF.